This record looks at one T cell receptor beta chain sequence and its context. The antigen is undetermined. The junction had 8 bases not matched to a gene; V was cut back by 6 bases and J by 4 bases. The CDR3 loop spans 13 amino acids. Germline V gene data show CDR1 as SQVTM and CDR2 as ANQGSEA. This record comes from a study of cytomegalovirus exposure and HLA in healthy donors. Use of 60 Vbeta and 13 Jbeta primers characterized the PCR. The assay was immunoSEQ multiplex PCR, and TCRdb's table has in-frame clones only and misses some. This sample's clone table lists roughly 110,000 clones. General study findings and limits: Across donors, presence/absence analyses took sequencing depth to be roughly uniform.

The sample was PBMCs. The J gene is TRBJ1-1, the V gene TRBV29-1; 7 bases align to TRBD1. The sequence came from a middle-aged man in good health and CMV-seropositive. CDR3 sequence: CSVVRGFGTEAFF. CDR3 nucleotide sequence: TGCAGCGTAGTCAGGGGGTTCGGCACTGAAGCTTTCTTT.